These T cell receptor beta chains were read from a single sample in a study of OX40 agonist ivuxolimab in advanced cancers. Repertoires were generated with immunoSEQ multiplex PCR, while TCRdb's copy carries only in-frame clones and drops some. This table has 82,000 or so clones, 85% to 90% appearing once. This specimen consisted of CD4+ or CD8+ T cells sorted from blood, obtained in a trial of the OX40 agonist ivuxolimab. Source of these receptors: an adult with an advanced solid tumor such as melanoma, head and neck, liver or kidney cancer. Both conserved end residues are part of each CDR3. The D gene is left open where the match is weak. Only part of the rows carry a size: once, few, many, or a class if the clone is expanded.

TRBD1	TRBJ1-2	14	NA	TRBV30	CAWKLSDRGPGYTF	TGTGCCTGGAAACTGTCGGACAGGGGGCCAGGCTACACCTTC
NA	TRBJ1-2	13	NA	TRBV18	CASSLTEEDGYTF	TGTGCCAGCTCACTAACGGAGGAGGATGGCTACACCTTC
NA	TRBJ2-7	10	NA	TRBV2	CASRVYEQYF	TGTGCCAGCAGGGTCTACGAGCAGTACTTC
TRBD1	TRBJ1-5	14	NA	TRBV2	CASKGGQTNQPQHF	TGTGCCAGCAAAGGGGGCCAGACCAATCAGCCCCAGCATTTT
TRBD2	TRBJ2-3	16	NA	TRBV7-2	CASSSISGGARDTQYF	TGTGCCAGCAGCTCTATTAGCGGGGGGGCCCGAGATACGCAGTATTTT
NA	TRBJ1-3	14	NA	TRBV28	CASSDHSSGNTIYF	TGTGCCAGCAGTGACCACAGCTCTGGAAACACCATATATTTT
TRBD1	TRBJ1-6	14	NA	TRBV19	CASMTGDFNSPLHF	TGTGCCAGTATGACAGGGGACTTTAATTCACCCCTCCACTTT
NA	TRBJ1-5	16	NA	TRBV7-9	CASSDDRMGMNQPQHF	TGTGCCAGCAGCGACGACAGGATGGGGATGAATCAGCCCCAGCATTTT
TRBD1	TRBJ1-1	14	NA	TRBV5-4	CASSLRTGGTEAFF	TGTGCCAGCAGCTTGAGGACAGGGGGAACTGAAGCTTTCTTT
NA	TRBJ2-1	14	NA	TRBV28	CASSPDRSGLLRFF	TGTGCCAGCAGTCCCGACAGGTCAGGGTTATTGCGGTTCTTC
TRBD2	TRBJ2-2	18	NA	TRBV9	CASSLSPPGGGNTGELFF	TGTGCCAGCAGCCTTTCGCCCCCGGGCGGGGGGAACACCGGGGAGCTGTTTTTT
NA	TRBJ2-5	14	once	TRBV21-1	CASNQDGNQETQYF	TGTGCCAGCAACCAGGACGGGAACCAAGAGACCCAGTACTTC
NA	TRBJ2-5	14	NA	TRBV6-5	CASSYWGAQETQYF	TGTGCCAGCAGTTACTGGGGGGCCCAAGAGACCCAGTACTTC
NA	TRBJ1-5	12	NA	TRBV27	CASSLTNQPQHF	TGTGCCAGCAGTTTAACTAATCAGCCCCAGCATTTT
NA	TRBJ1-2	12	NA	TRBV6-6	CASDQGSYGYTF	TGTGCCAGCGACCAGGGGTCCTATGGCTACACCTTC
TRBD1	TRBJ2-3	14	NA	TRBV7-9	CASTETGGADTQYF	TGTGCCAGCACCGAGACAGGGGGAGCAGATACGCAGTATTTT
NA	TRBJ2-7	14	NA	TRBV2	CASTPRVESYEQYF	TGTGCCAGCACCCCCAGGGTGGAGAGCTACGAGCAGTACTTC
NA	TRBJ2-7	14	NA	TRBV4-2	CASSQDPGRYEQYF	TGTGCCAGCAGCCAAGATCCAGGGAGATACGAGCAGTACTTC
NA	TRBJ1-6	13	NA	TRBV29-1	CSVAGARDSPLHF	TGCAGCGTTGCCGGGGCCCGAGATTCACCCCTCCACTTT
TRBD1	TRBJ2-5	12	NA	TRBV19	CASSKNPGQMDF	TGTGCCAGTAGTAAGAATCCGGGACAGATGGACTTC
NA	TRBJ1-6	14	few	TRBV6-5	CASIPRVLNSPLHF	TGTGCCAGCATCCCTCGGGTTCTCAATTCACCCCTCCACTTT
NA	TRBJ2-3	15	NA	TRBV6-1	CASIFSPRVADTQYF	TGTGCCAGCATCTTCTCCCCCAGGGTAGCGGATACGCAGTATTTT
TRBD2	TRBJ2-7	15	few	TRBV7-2	CASSVTLGLAGEQYF	TGTGCCAGCAGCGTTACGTTAGGACTAGCTGGCGAGCAGTACTTC
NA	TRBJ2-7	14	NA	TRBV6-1	CASSPPRPTGEQYF	TGTGCCAGCAGTCCCCCGCGTCCTACCGGCGAGCAGTACTTC
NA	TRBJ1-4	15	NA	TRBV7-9	CASSSGVVGYEKLFF	TGTGCCAGCAGCTCTGGAGTCGTAGGGTACGAAAAACTGTTTTTT
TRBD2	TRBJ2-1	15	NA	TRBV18	CASSRSGTRDNEQFF	TGTGCCAGCTCACGATCCGGGACTAGGGACAATGAGCAGTTCTTC
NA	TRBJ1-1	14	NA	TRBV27	CASSFKAWDPEAFF	TGTGCCAGCAGTTTCAAAGCCTGGGACCCTGAAGCTTTCTTT
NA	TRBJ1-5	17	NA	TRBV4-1	CASSQGGGRGPAEPQHF	TGCGCCAGCAGCCAAGGCGGGGGCCGAGGACCGGCTGAGCCCCAGCATTTT
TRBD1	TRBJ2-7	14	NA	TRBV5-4	CASSSRDRGYEQYF	TGTGCCAGCAGCTCCCGGGACAGGGGGTACGAGCAGTACTTC
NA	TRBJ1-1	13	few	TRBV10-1	CASSEIQNTEAFF	TGCGCCAGCAGTGAGATACAGAACACTGAAGCTTTCTTT
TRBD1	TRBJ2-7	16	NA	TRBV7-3	CASSPKGTGMGYEQYF	TGTGCCAGCAGCCCAAAAGGGACAGGAATGGGGTACGAGCAGTACTTC
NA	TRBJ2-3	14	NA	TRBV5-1	CASSSLGGTDTQYF	TGCGCCAGCAGCTCCCTGGGAGGCACAGATACGCAGTATTTT
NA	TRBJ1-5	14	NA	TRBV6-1	CASNEGAGNQPQHF	TGTGCCAGCAACGAAGGGGCAGGCAATCAGCCCCAGCATTTT
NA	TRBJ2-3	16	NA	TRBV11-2	CASSEIRGWGTDTQYF	TGTGCCAGCAGCGAAATTCGGGGTTGGGGAACAGATACGCAGTATTTT
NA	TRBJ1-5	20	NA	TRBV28	CASSLAHPGRTITKNQPQHF	TGTGCCAGCAGTTTGGCCCACCCGGGACGGACCATTACCAAGAATCAGCCCCAGCATTTT
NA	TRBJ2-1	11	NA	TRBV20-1	CSAFRDNEQFF	TGCAGTGCTTTTAGGGACAATGAGCAGTTCTTC
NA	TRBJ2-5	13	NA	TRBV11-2	CASKGQTGETQYF	TGTGCCAGCAAGGGACAAACCGGAGAGACCCAGTACTTC
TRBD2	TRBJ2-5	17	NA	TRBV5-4	CASSQQVGAGGQETQYF	TGTGCCAGCAGCCAACAAGTCGGAGCGGGGGGGCAAGAGACCCAGTACTTC
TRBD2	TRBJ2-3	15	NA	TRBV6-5	CASSAGLAGLGTQYF	TGTGCCAGCAGTGCGGGACTAGCGGGGTTGGGTACGCAGTATTTT
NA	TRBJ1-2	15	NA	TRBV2	CASMLRGDGNYGYTF	TGTGCCAGCATGTTAAGGGGCGATGGAAACTATGGCTACACCTTC
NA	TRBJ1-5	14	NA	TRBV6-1	CASSGGGGFQPQHF	TGTGCCAGCAGTGGCGGCGGGGGATTTCAGCCCCAGCATTTT
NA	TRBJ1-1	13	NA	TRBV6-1	CASSELRTTEAFF	TGTGCCAGCAGTGAACTTCGGACCACTGAAGCTTTCTTT
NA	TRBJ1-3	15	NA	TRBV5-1	CASSPWSPSGNTIYF	TGCGCCAGCAGCCCCTGGTCCCCCTCTGGAAACACCATATATTTT
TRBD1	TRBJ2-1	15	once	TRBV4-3	CASSHDRDRVNEQFF	TGCGCCAGCAGCCACGACCGGGACAGGGTCAATGAGCAGTTCTTC
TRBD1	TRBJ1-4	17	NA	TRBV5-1	CASSLGQGMAPNEKLFF	TGCGCCAGCAGCCTAGGACAGGGGATGGCGCCTAATGAAAAACTGTTTTTT
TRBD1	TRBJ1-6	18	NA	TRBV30	CAWSAPTRDRGFGSPLHF	TGTGCCTGGAGTGCGCCGACTCGGGACAGGGGTTTCGGTTCACCCCTCCACTTT
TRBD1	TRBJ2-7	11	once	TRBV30	CAWSTGQGGYF	TGTGCCTGGAGTACCGGACAGGGGGGATACTTC
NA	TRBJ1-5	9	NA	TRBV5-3	CAKNQPQHF	TGTGCCAAGAATCAGCCCCAGCATTTT
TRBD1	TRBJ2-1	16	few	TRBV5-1	CASSLEPGQFFNEQFF	TGCGCCAGCAGCTTGGAACCGGGACAGTTCTTCAATGAGCAGTTCTTC
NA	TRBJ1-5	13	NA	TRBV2	CASSADNNQPQHF	TGTGCCAGTTCGGCGGACAACAATCAGCCCCAGCATTTT
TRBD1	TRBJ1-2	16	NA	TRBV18	CASSPLRDRGQDGYTF	TGTGCCAGCTCACCCTTGAGGGACAGGGGGCAGGATGGCTACACCTTC
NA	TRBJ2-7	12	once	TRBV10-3	CAVRQSSYEQYF	TGTGCCGTCCGACAGAGCTCCTACGAGCAGTACTTC
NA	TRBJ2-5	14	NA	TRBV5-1	CASSLEGLEETQYF	TGCGCCAGCAGCTTAGAGGGCTTAGAAGAGACCCAGTACTTC
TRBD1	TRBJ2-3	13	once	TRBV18	CASSDRQGDTQYF	TGTGCCAGCTCAGATAGACAGGGAGATACGCAGTATTTT
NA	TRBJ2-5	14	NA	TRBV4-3	CASSHGRNQETQYF	TGCGCCAGCAGCCATGGGCGGAACCAAGAGACCCAGTACTTC